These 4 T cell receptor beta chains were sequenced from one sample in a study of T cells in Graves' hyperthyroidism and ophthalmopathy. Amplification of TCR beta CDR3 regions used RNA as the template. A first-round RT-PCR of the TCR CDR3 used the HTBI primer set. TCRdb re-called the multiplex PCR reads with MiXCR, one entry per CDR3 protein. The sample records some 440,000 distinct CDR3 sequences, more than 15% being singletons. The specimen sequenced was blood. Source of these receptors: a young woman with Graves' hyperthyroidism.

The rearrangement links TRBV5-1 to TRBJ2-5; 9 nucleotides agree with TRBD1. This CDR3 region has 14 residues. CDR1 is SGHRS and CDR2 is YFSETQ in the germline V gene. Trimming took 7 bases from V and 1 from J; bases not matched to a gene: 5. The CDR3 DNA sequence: TGCGCCAGCCAGACAGGGGGGGCCCAAGAGACCCAGTACTTC. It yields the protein CASQTGGAQETQYF. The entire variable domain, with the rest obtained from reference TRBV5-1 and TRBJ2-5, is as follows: KAGVTQTPRYLIKTRGQQVTLSCSPISGHRSVSWYQQTPGQGLQFLFEYFSETQRNKGNFPGRFSGRQFSNSRSEMNVSTLELGDSALYLCASQTGGAQETQYFGPGTRLLVL.

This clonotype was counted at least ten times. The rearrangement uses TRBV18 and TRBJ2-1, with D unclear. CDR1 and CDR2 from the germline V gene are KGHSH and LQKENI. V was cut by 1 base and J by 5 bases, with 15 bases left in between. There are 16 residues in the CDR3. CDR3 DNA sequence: TGTGCCAGCTCACCACGGTCGATCGAGCGACACAATGAGCAGTTCTTC. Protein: CASSPRSIERHNEQFF.

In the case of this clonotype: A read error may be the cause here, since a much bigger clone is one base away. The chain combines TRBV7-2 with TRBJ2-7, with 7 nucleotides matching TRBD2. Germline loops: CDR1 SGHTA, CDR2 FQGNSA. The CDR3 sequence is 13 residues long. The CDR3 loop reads CANSPGEGLEQYF. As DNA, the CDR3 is TGTGCCAACAGCCCCGGGGAGGGGCTCGAGCAGTACTTC.

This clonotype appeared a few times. CDR3 residues: CASSGGQKRYEQYF. Written as DNA, the CDR3 is TGTGCCAGCAGCGGGGGACAGAAGCGCTACGAGCAGTACTTC. The rearrangement links TRBV13 to TRBJ2-7; 7 bases map to TRBD1. Germline CDR1 reads PRHDT; CDR2 reads FYEKMQ (reference sequence). The length of the CDR3 is 14 residues. After removal of 5 bases from V and 3 bases from J, the junction contained 7 bases not matched to a gene.